A single sample gave rise to the 17 T cell receptor beta chains below, sequenced in a study of identical twins. A single record per CDR3 protein comes from TCRdb applying MiXCR to the 5' RACE reads. The sample has 1.5 million to 2 million distinct CDR3 sequences, roughly 35% seen once. The sample comprised cord blood. The receptors were gathered from a newborn girl in good health.

Here the CDR3 DNA reads TGTGCCAGCACTTCCCACGTCGGAGGGCCAGCCACTTACAATGAGCAGTTCTTC. The encoded protein is CASTSHVGGPATYNEQFF. The V and J genes are TRBV27 and TRBJ2-1; a weak D match, TRBD2 (6 bases). The CDR3 is made up of 18 amino acids. The V and J ends lost 7 bases and 4 bases respectively, with 26 bases between them. Germline V gene data show CDR1 as MNHEY and CDR2 as SMNVEV (reference sequence).

Points on this clonotype: A read error is likely, as this CDR3 ends without the conserved phenylalanine or tryptophan. The chain employs TRBV24-1 and TRBJ2-2, with 9 positions matching TRBD2. The V gene end was trimmed by 6 bases and the J gene end by 1 base; junction bases not matched to a gene: 2. Germline assignment: CDR1 KGHDR and CDR2 SFDVKD. The CDR3 covers 15 residues. The CDR3, as DNA: TGTGCCACCAGTAAAGCGGGAGGGAACACCGGGGAGCTGTTTTTG. Protein: CATSKAGGNTGELFL.

The chain is built from TRBV28 and TRBJ2-3, with 12 bases lining up with TRBD2. From germline, CDR1 is MDHEN and CDR2 SYDVKM. V lost 10 bases to trimming and J lost 1 base; unmatched junction nucleotides: 9. The CDR3 length is 16 residues. The CDR3 is CATRPSGRGGTDTQYF. Here the CDR3 DNA reads TGTGCCACGAGGCCTAGCGGGAGGGGCGGCACAGATACGCAGTATTTT.

The V call is TRBV20-1, the J call TRBJ2-4; 14 bases align to TRBD2. Germline-derived CDR1 and CDR2 are DFQATT and SNEGSKA (reference sequence). The CDR3 has 15 amino acids. The V segment lost 5 bases and the J segment 8 bases; nucleotides outside the gene matches: 8. This CDR3 is CSAGGTSGGLDIQYF. DNA for the CDR3: TGCAGTGCTGGGGGGACTAGCGGGGGTTTGGACATTCAGTACTTC.

Here the CDR3 reads CSARGGLAYNEQFF. The DNA for the CDR3 is TGCAGTGCTAGAGGGGGACTAGCTTACAATGAGCAGTTCTTC. The V call is TRBV20-1, the J call TRBJ2-1; 9 bases agree with TRBD2. Losses at the gene ends were 1 base for V and 4 bases for J; bases not matched to a gene: 2. The CDR3 is 14 amino acids. Germline-derived CDR1 and CDR2 are DFQATT and SNEGSKA (reference sequence).

V is TRBV2 and J is TRBJ2-7; TRBD2 matches at 7 bases. CDR3 size: 15 residues. The V gene end was trimmed by 6 bases and the J gene end by 9 bases; junction bases not matched to a gene: 17. Germline loops: CDR1 SNHLY, CDR2 FYNNEI. The CDR3 loop is CASSPSGGGSPMQYF. For the CDR3, the DNA is TGTGCCAGCAGCCCTTCTGGGGGGGGATCACCAATGCAGTACTTC.

This clonotype was seen just once. The V gene is TRBV7-2, the J gene TRBJ1-5; weak D call: TRBD1 (6 bases). Germline lookup yields CDR1 SGHTA and CDR2 FQGNSA. V lost 1 base to trimming and J lost 0 bases, with 19 bases between them. This CDR3 is built from 19 residues. Here the CDR3 reads CASSLVRGARGYSNQPQHF. In DNA, the CDR3 is TGTGCCAGCAGCTTAGTGCGGGGGGCGCGGGGATATAGCAATCAGCCCCAGCATTTT.

This chain joins TRBV13 and TRBJ2-3; D is possibly TRBD1 (5 bases). V lost 5 bases and J lost 0, with 12 bases in between. The V gene's germline CDR1 is PRHDT and CDR2 FYEKMQ (reference sequence). There are 15 residues in the CDR3. The CDR3 is CASSRTMVSTDTQYF. DNA for the CDR3: TGTGCCAGCAGCAGGACAATGGTTAGCACAGATACGCAGTATTTT.

CDR3 sequence reads: CAISASGLASKNIQYF. CDR3 DNA: TGTGCCATCAGTGCTTCGGGGCTAGCGAGCAAAAACATTCAGTACTTC. The chain combines TRBV10-3 with TRBJ2-4; D is perhaps TRBD2 (6 bases). This CDR3 is built from 16 residues. Trimming took off 4 bases at V and 3 bases at J, with 16 bases between the two ends. The germline CDR1 and CDR2 sequences are ENHRY and SYGVKD.

The chain recombines TRBV6-1 with TRBJ1-1, with TRBD1 matching 10 bases. V shed 3 bases and J 6 bases; nucleotides not matched to a gene: 4. CDR1 MNHNS and CDR2 SASEGT come from the germline V gene. The CDR3 has 14 amino acids. The CDR3 is CASSDGQGGSEAFF. CDR3 DNA sequence: TGTGCCAGCAGTGACGGACAGGGGGGCTCTGAAGCTTTCTTT.

This clonotype was seen a few times. V is TRBV10-1 and J is TRBJ2-2; 10 bases align to TRBD1. V lost 3 bases and J lost 6; bases outside the gene matches: 4. Germline V gene data show CDR1 as WNHNN and CDR2 as SYGVQD (reference sequence). This CDR3 has 15 amino acids. The CDR3 DNA reads as TGCGCCAGCAGTGATGGGGACAGGGGCGCCGGGGAGCTGTTTTTT. Residues: CASSDGDRGAGELFF.

There are a few counts of this clonotype. The V and J genes are TRBV7-2 and TRBJ1-5; 7 nucleotides agree with TRBD1. The CDR3 extends over 14 amino acids. The J segment lost 5 bases and the V segment lost 5 bases, leaving 6 bases of the junction unmatched. Germline-derived CDR1 and CDR2 are SGHTA and FQGNSA. The CDR3 loop is CASSLHRGDQPQHF. CDR3 coding DNA: TGTGCCAGCAGCCTCCACAGGGGAGATCAGCCCCAGCATTTT.

The chain carries TRBV6-1 and TRBJ1-1; 7 nucleotides agree with TRBD1. This CDR3 is built from 14 residues. Germline V gene lookup returns CDR1 MNHNS and CDR2 SASEGT. J lost 3 bases, V lost 6 bases, and 7 bases had no gene match. CDR3 loop: CASSKQGRDTEAFF. The CDR3 bases are TGTGCCAGCAGCAAACAGGGGCGGGACACTGAAGCTTTCTTT.

In this sample, this clonotype turned up a few times. The chain links TRBV27 to TRBJ2-7; TRBD1 might be the D (5 bases). V lost 2 bases to trimming and J lost 4 bases, with 12 bases between them. The CDR3 contains 14 residues. Germline V lookup: CDR1 MNHEY, CDR2 SMNVEV (reference sequence). The CDR3 reads CASSLQWGGYEQYF. The CDR3 nucleotides are TGTGCCAGCAGTTTACAATGGGGCGGATACGAGCAGTACTTC.

This clonotype has a handful of counts. The J gene is TRBJ2-7, the V gene TRBV6-5, with D tentatively TRBD1 (5 bases). This CDR3 comprises 15 residues. Trimming cost V 5 bases and J 4 bases, with 18 bases left between them. The germline CDR1 and CDR2 sequences are MNHEY and SVGAGI. CDR3 coding DNA: TGTGCCAGCAGTAAATTGCAGGGATCCGTTTACGAGCAGTACTTC. It yields the protein CASSKLQGSVYEQYF.

The chain joins TRBV29-1 to TRBJ2-5, with 15 bases that match TRBD2. The ends lost 1 base at V and 5 bases at J; junction bases unmatched: 5. CDR1 and CDR2 from the germline V gene are SQVTM and ANQGSEA. The CDR3 spans 16 residues. CDR3 sequence: CSVEGTSGGDVETQYF. CDR3 DNA sequence: TGCAGCGTTGAAGGGACTAGCGGGGGGGATGTGGAGACCCAGTACTTC.

This clonotype has a count of ten or more. CDR3 bases: TGTGCCAGCAGCCAGGACGGGTTATATGGCTACACCTTC. This translates into CASSQDGLYGYTF. The V call is TRBV11-2, the J call TRBJ1-2; D not resolved. V dropped 5 bases and J dropped 5 bases, with 12 bases sitting between them. Germline V gene lookup returns CDR1 SGHAT and CDR2 FQNNGV. The CDR3 has 13 amino acids.